A single T cell receptor (beta chain) is shown here with its context. This sample was taken from a study of blood T cell repertoires in COVID-19. Study background: Donors in the United States, Italy and Spain gave samples during acute or convalescent COVID-19.

Clones were read by immunoSEQ multiplex PCR, and TCRdb kept only the in-frame ones, dropping some. The sample holds about 200,000 clones, 88% seen once. Germline trimming cut 3 bases from V and 5 bases from J; bases unmatched to any gene: 2. Germline CDR1 LNHNV, CDR2 YYDKDF (reference sequence). The CDR3 totals 14 residues. The chain combines TRBV15 with TRBJ1-5; TRBD1 matches 9 bases. The sample taken for sequencing was peripheral blood. The receptor comes from a man between 50 and 59 years old with COVID-19, enrolled during active disease. DNA for the CDR3: TGTGCCACCAGCAGGGGGGACAGGGATCAGCCCCAGCATTTT. As protein: CATSRGDRDQPQHF. Based on the CDR3 plus reference TRBV15 and TRBJ1-5, the full variable domain is DAMVIQNPRYQVTQFGKPVTLSCSQTLNHNVMYWYQQKSSQAPKLLFHYYDKDFNNEADTPDNFQSRRPNTSFCFLDIRSPGLGDTAMYLCATSRGDRDQPQHFGDGTRLSIL.